The rows below give T cell receptor beta chains drawn from one sample of a study of cytomegalovirus exposure and HLA in healthy donors. TCRdb's copy holds only in-frame clones and misses some; the assay was immunoSEQ multiplex PCR. The data contain some 130,000 clones, under 75% of them singletons. Input material: PBMCs. Source of these receptors: a woman aged 40 to 50 in good health and CMV-seronegative. Both conserved end residues are part of each CDR3. A D gene is named only where the DNA matches it firmly. Only part of the rows carry a size: once, few, many, or a class if the clone is expanded.

D gene: NA
V gene: TRBV29-1
J gene: TRBJ2-1
clone size: NA
CDR3 length: 13
CDR3 protein: CSVESFLYNEQFF
CDR3 DNA: TGCAGCGTCGAGTCCTTCCTATACAATGAGCAGTTCTTC

D gene: NA
V gene: TRBV6-6
J gene: TRBJ1-6
clone size: few
CDR3 length: 15
CDR3 protein: CASSEGDNARSPLHF
CDR3 DNA: TGTGCCAGCTCCGAGGGGGATAATGCAAGATCACCCCTCCACTTT

D gene: TRBD1
V gene: TRBV4-1
J gene: TRBJ1-4
clone size: NA
CDR3 length: 19
CDR3 protein: CASSQSGTGMEKTNEKLFF
CDR3 DNA: TGCGCCAGCAGCCAGTCCGGGACAGGGATGGAGAAGACTAATGAAAAACTGTTTTTT

D gene: NA
V gene: TRBV12-5
J gene: TRBJ2-1
clone size: NA
CDR3 length: 11
CDR3 protein: CASGLDSEQFF
CDR3 DNA: TGTGCTAGTGGTCTGGACTCTGAGCAGTTCTTC

D gene: NA
V gene: TRBV19
J gene: TRBJ1-5
clone size: few
CDR3 length: 14
CDR3 protein: CASGITGNAQPQHF
CDR3 DNA: TGTGCCAGCGGGATAACAGGGAATGCTCAGCCCCAGCATTTT

D gene: NA
V gene: TRBV4-1
J gene: TRBJ2-2
clone size: few
CDR3 length: 16
CDR3 protein: CASSQDRTTPSRELFF
CDR3 DNA: TGCGCCAGCAGCCAAGATCGGACTACCCCCTCTCGGGAGCTGTTTTTT

D gene: NA
V gene: TRBV18
J gene: TRBJ1-1
clone size: once
CDR3 length: 16
CDR3 protein: CASVPFLTGGNTEAFF
CDR3 DNA: TGTGCCAGCGTGCCCTTCTTGACAGGCGGGAACACTGAAGCTTTCTTT

D gene: NA
V gene: TRBV25-1
J gene: TRBJ2-7
clone size: few
CDR3 length: 11
CDR3 protein: CASSRLDEQYF
CDR3 DNA: TGTGCCAGCAGTCGACTCGACGAGCAGTACTTC

D gene: NA
V gene: TRBV7-8
J gene: TRBJ1-6
clone size: NA
CDR3 length: 12
CDR3 protein: CASGEGNSPLHF
CDR3 DNA: TGTGCCAGCGGGGAGGGTAATTCACCCCTCCACTTT

D gene: NA
V gene: TRBV19
J gene: TRBJ2-6
clone size: NA
CDR3 length: 13
CDR3 protein: CATTYSGANVLTF
CDR3 DNA: TGTGCCACCACATACTCTGGGGCCAACGTCCTGACTTTC

D gene: NA
V gene: TRBV27
J gene: TRBJ2-7
clone size: NA
CDR3 length: 13
CDR3 protein: CASSLAFSYEQYF
CDR3 DNA: TGTGCCAGCAGTTTGGCCTTCTCCTACGAGCAGTACTTC

D gene: TRBD2
V gene: TRBV28
J gene: TRBJ2-1
clone size: NA
CDR3 length: 14
CDR3 protein: CASCLPGGKNEQFF
CDR3 DNA: TGTGCCAGCTGCCTTCCGGGGGGGAAGAATGAGCAGTTCTTC

D gene: TRBD1
V gene: TRBV6-5
J gene: TRBJ1-1
clone size: NA
CDR3 length: 15
CDR3 protein: CASSGRGQEGGEAFF
CDR3 DNA: TGTGCCAGCAGTGGGCGGGGACAGGAGGGCGGTGAAGCTTTCTTT

D gene: TRBD1
V gene: TRBV27
J gene: TRBJ1-5
clone size: NA
CDR3 length: 15
CDR3 protein: CASSWDRTGGQPQHF
CDR3 DNA: TGTGCCAGCTCCTGGGACCGGACAGGGGGTCAGCCCCAGCATTTT

D gene: NA
V gene: TRBV25-1
J gene: TRBJ1-2
clone size: few
CDR3 length: 14
CDR3 protein: CASSEGGPLYGYTF
CDR3 DNA: TGTGCCAGCAGTGAGGGGGGGCCCCTCTATGGCTACACCTTC

D gene: TRBD1
V gene: TRBV18
J gene: TRBJ1-3
clone size: NA
CDR3 length: 15
CDR3 protein: CASSPGQNTGNTIYF
CDR3 DNA: TGTGCCAGCTCGCCGGGACAGAACACTGGAAACACCATATATTTT